This T cell receptor (beta chain) was documented in a study of monozygotic twins with inflammatory bowel disease. Every single donor had a roughly 2.5 ml blood sample drawn. Notes on the study in general: Treatment differences in immunosuppression may have added variability to the repertoires of patients.

In regard to this clonotype: Its antigen remains unknown.

After re-calling the 5' RACE reads, TCRdb lists one entry per CDR3 protein, DNA absent. Its table records 400,000 to 500,000 distinct CDR3 sequences. Sequencing was carried out using blood. The sequence was obtained from a human donor with ulcerative colitis or Crohn's disease, or a healthy co-twin of an affected twin (not recorded which).

CDR3 sequence reads: CASSLGGGTYNEQFF. The chain combines TRBV28 with TRBJ2-1; TCRdb's D call, TRBD1, is unchecked because there is no DNA. The germline V gene has CDR1 MDHEN and CDR2 SYDVKM. The CDR3 has 15 residues.